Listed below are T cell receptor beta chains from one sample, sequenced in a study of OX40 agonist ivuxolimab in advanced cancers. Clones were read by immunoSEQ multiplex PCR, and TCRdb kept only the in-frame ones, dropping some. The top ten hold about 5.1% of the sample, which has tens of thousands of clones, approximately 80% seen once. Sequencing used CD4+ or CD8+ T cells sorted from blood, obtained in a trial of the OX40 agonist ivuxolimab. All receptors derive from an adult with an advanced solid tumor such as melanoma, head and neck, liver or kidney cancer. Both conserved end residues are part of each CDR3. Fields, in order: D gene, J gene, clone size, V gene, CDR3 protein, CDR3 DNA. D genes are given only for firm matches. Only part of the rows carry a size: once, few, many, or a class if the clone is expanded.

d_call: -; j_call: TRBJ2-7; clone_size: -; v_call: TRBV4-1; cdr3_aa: CASSQDDGSSYEQYF; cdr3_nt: TGCGCCAGCAGCCAAGATGACGGGAGCTCCTACGAGCAGTACTTC
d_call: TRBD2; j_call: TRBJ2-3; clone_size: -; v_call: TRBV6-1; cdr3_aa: CASSDNQGLEDTQYF; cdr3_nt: TGTGCCAGCAGTGATAACCAGGGACTAGAAGATACGCAGTATTTT
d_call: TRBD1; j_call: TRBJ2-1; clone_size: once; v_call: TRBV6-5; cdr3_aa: CASSYSGTGSNEQFF; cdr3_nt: TGTGCCAGCAGTTACTCCGGGACAGGGAGCAATGAGCAGTTCTTC
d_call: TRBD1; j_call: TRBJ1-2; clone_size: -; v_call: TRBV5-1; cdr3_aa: CASSTTGVHYTF; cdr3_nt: TGCGCCAGCAGCACCACAGGGGTCCACTACACCTTC
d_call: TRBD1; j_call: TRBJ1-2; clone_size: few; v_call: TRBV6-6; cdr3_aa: CASSSPGTGEGYTF; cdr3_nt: TGTGCCAGCAGTTCCCCCGGGACAGGGGAAGGCTACACCTTC
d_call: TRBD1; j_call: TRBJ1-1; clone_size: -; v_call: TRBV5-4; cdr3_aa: CASSGYRTGGAFF; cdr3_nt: TGTGCCAGCAGCGGTTACAGGACAGGAGGGGCTTTCTTT
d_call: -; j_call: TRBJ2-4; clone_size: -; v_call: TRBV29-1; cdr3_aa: CSVWQANIQYF; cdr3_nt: TGCAGCGTTTGGCAGGCAAACATTCAGTACTTC
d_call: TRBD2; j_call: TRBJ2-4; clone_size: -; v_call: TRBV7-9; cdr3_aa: CASSLGSSGSRNIQYF; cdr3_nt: TGTGCCAGCAGCTTAGGTTCCAGCGGGAGTCGTAACATTCAGTACTTC
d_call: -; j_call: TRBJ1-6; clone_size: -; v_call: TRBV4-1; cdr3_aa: CASSQAIFRDLGSPLHF; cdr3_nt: TGCGCCAGCAGCCAAGCAATTTTCAGGGACTTAGGGTCACCCCTCCACTTT
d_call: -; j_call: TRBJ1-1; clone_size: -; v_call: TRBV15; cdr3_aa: CATSRDENTEAFF; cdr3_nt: TGTGCCACCAGCAGAGATGAGAACACTGAAGCTTTCTTT
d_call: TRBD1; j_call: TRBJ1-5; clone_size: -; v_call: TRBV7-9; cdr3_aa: CASSYTGGNQPQHF; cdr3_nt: TGTGCCAGCAGCTACACAGGGGGAAACCAGCCCCAGCATTTT
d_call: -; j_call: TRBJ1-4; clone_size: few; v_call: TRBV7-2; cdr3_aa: CASSPGSGGRRTLFF; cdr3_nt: TGTGCCAGCAGCCCCGGGTCTGGGGGGCGGCGGACACTGTTTTTT
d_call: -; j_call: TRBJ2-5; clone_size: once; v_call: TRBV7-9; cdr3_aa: CASSHNLAEETQYF; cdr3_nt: TGTGCCAGCAGCCATAATTTAGCGGAAGAGACCCAGTACTTC
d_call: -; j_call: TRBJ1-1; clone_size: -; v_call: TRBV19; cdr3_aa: CATLGLMNTEAFF; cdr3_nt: TGTGCCACCTTGGGACTTATGAACACTGAAGCTTTCTTT
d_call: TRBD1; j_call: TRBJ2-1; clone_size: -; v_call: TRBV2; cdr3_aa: CASRGDSRYGQFF; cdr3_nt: TGTGCCAGCAGAGGGGACAGTCGATACGGGCAGTTCTTC
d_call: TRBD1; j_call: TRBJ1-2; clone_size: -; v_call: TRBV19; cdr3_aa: CASSHGTGLYGYTF; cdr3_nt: TGTGCCAGTAGCCACGGGACAGGGCTCTATGGCTACACCTTC
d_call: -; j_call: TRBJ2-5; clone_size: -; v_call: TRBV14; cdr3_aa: CASSQEGYRSRETQYF; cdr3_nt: TGTGCCAGCAGCCAAGAGGGTTACAGGTCTCGAGAGACCCAGTACTTC
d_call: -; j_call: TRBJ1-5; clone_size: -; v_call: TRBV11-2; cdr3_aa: CASSLSVNQPQHF; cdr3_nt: TGTGCCAGCAGCTTATCAGTTAATCAGCCCCAGCATTTT
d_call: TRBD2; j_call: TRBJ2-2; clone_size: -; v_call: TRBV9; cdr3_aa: CASSVALSGEWKTGELFF; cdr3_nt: TGTGCCAGCAGCGTAGCTCTTAGCGGGGAATGGAAGACCGGGGAGCTGTTTTTT
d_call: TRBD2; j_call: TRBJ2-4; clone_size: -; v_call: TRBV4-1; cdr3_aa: CASSQALAGLAKNIQYF; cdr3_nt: TGCGCCAGCAGCCAAGCCCTAGCGGGCCTAGCCAAAAACATTCAGTACTTC
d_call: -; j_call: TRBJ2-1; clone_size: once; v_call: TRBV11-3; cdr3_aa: CASSLVGKGQFF; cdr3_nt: TGTGCCAGCAGCTTAGTGGGTAAGGGGCAGTTCTTC
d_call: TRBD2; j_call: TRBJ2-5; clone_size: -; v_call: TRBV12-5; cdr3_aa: CASGLAGDAQETQYF; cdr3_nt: TGTGCTAGTGGTTTAGCGGGGGATGCCCAAGAGACCCAGTACTTC
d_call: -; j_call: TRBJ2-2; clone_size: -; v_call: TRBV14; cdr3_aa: CASSPLNSYTGELFF; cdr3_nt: TGTGCCAGCAGCCCCCTCAACAGTTACACCGGGGAGCTGTTTTTT
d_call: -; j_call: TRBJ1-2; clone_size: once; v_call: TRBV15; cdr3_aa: CATSRDARGPGGGYTF; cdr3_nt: TGTGCCACCAGCCGGGACGCAAGGGGCCCTGGGGGGGGCTACACCTTC
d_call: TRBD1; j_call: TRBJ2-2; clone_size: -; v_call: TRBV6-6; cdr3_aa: CASSYTGTGNTEELFF; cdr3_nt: TGTGCCAGCAGTTACACCGGGACAGGGAACACCGAGGAGCTGTTTTTT
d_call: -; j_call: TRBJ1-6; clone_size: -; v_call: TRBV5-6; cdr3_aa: CASSLGPEANSPLHF; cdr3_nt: TGTGCCAGCAGCTTGGGGCCCGAAGCCAATTCACCCCTCCACTTT
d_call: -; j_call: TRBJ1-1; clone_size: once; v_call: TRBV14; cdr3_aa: CASSQDMGEVYTEAFF; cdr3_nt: TGTGCCAGCAGCCAAGATATGGGCGAGGTTTACACTGAAGCTTTCTTT
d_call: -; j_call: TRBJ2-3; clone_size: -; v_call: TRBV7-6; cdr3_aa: CASSFSPSDTQYF; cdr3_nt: TGTGCCAGCAGCTTTTCCCCATCAGATACGCAGTATTTT
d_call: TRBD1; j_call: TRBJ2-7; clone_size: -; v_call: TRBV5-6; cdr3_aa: CASSFWGQVHPSEQYF; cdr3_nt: TGTGCCAGCAGCTTTTGGGGACAGGTTCATCCTAGCGAGCAGTACTTC
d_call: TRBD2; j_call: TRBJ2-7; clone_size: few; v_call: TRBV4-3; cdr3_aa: CASSQRSGLAGEEQYF; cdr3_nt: TGCGCCAGCAGCCAGAGGTCGGGACTAGCGGGAGAGGAGCAGTACTTC
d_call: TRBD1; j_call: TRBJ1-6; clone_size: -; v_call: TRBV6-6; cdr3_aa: CASSEGQSSPLHF; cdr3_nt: TGTGCCAGCAGTGAGGGACAGTCTTCACCCCTCCACTTT
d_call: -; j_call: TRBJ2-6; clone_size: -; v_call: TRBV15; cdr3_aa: CATSRERTGANVLTF; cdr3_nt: TGTGCCACCAGCAGGGAGCGAACCGGGGCCAACGTCCTGACTTTC